These T cell receptor beta chains were read from a single sample in a study of T cell changes during pregnancy in multiple sclerosis. The data were produced by immunoSEQ multiplex PCR, yet TCRdb's version contains in-frame clones alone and is incomplete. Among under 55,000 clones listed, 91% were seen once. The sample consisted of CD8+ T cells from peripheral blood mononuclear cells, taken after pregnancy. The receptors were sampled from a female donor with multiple sclerosis, enrolled in a pregnancy study. The CDR3 runs from the conserved cysteine through the conserved F or W. Each record gives: V gene, clone size, J gene, CDR3 protein. Not all rows give a size; the values are once, few, many and, for expanded clones, a class.

v_call: TRBV13; clone_size: -; j_call: TRBJ2-6; cdr3_aa: CASSLGLVSTGANVLTF
v_call: TRBV13; clone_size: -; j_call: TRBJ1-1; cdr3_aa: CASSLVRTEAFF
v_call: TRBV7-9; clone_size: -; j_call: TRBJ1-3; cdr3_aa: CASSWQSGNTIYF
v_call: TRBV11-1; clone_size: -; j_call: TRBJ2-3; cdr3_aa: CASSLQRGGSDTQYF
v_call: TRBV6-1; clone_size: -; j_call: TRBJ2-3; cdr3_aa: CASSEPVRGRSTDTQYF
v_call: TRBV25-1; clone_size: -; j_call: TRBJ1-4; cdr3_aa: CASLDIGGWGEKLFF
v_call: TRBV10-3; clone_size: -; j_call: TRBJ1-1; cdr3_aa: CAISDGNPEAFF
v_call: TRBV6-7; clone_size: -; j_call: TRBJ1-1; cdr3_aa: CASSYSIRGTEAFF
v_call: TRBV29-1; clone_size: -; j_call: TRBJ2-7; cdr3_aa: CSVESDSTTDYEQYF
v_call: TRBV7-9; clone_size: -; j_call: TRBJ1-3; cdr3_aa: CASSFLRGPGNTIYF
v_call: TRBV10-1; clone_size: -; j_call: TRBJ2-7; cdr3_aa: CASRSGQGKKQYF
v_call: TRBV6-1; clone_size: -; j_call: TRBJ2-2; cdr3_aa: CASSGTSGGAAGELFF
v_call: TRBV12-5; clone_size: -; j_call: TRBJ2-7; cdr3_aa: CASGLADRGDYEQYF
v_call: TRBV19; clone_size: few; j_call: TRBJ2-7; cdr3_aa: CASSSGQRGYEQYF
v_call: TRBV5-4; clone_size: few; j_call: TRBJ1-1; cdr3_aa: CASSLGRGLGTEAFF
v_call: TRBV7-6; clone_size: few; j_call: TRBJ1-1; cdr3_aa: CASSSKPWTRAGSTEAFF
v_call: TRBV5-6; clone_size: -; j_call: TRBJ2-1; cdr3_aa: CASSFRGAYNEQFF
v_call: TRBV6-5; clone_size: -; j_call: TRBJ1-1; cdr3_aa: CASSPGGGTEAFF
v_call: TRBV6-1; clone_size: many; j_call: TRBJ2-3; cdr3_aa: CASNPPSTDTQYF
v_call: TRBV27; clone_size: -; j_call: TRBJ2-1; cdr3_aa: CASSWAGLNNEQFF
v_call: TRBV7-8; clone_size: -; j_call: TRBJ1-5; cdr3_aa: CASSERTGSNQPQHF
v_call: TRBV5-5; clone_size: -; j_call: TRBJ1-5; cdr3_aa: CASSFGAGPNQPQHF
v_call: TRBV15; clone_size: -; j_call: TRBJ2-3; cdr3_aa: CATSTTLAGGRTDTQYF
v_call: TRBV19; clone_size: -; j_call: TRBJ1-5; cdr3_aa: CASSTRGEDNQPQHF
v_call: TRBV5-1; clone_size: -; j_call: TRBJ2-7; cdr3_aa: CASSLGGDLYEQYF
v_call: TRBV29-1; clone_size: -; j_call: TRBJ1-2; cdr3_aa: CSVAGTDFDGYTF
v_call: TRBV9; clone_size: -; j_call: TRBJ1-2; cdr3_aa: CASTDSYGYTF
v_call: TRBV6-4; clone_size: -; j_call: TRBJ2-3; cdr3_aa: CASSDSKGRGTDTQYF
v_call: TRBV4-1; clone_size: -; j_call: TRBJ2-1; cdr3_aa: CASSGGWDRDSYNEQFF
v_call: TRBV13; clone_size: -; j_call: TRBJ1-2; cdr3_aa: CASSSQKGGIRGYTF
v_call: TRBV6-4; clone_size: -; j_call: TRBJ2-1; cdr3_aa: CASSESAGGPGEQFF
v_call: TRBV19; clone_size: once; j_call: TRBJ1-1; cdr3_aa: CASRQGWGTEAFF
v_call: TRBV9; clone_size: -; j_call: TRBJ2-5; cdr3_aa: CASSASTRAGLRETQYF
v_call: TRBV6-1; clone_size: many; j_call: TRBJ1-4; cdr3_aa: CASRSISGTVEKLFF